The rows below give T cell receptor beta chains drawn from one sample of a study of blood T cell repertoires in COVID-19. TCRdb's copy holds only in-frame clones and misses some; the assay was immunoSEQ multiplex PCR. The sample consists of some 380,000 clones, approximately 89% of them appearing once. Sequencing was done on a sample of PBMCs or T cells enriched from blood (not recorded which). Receptor source: a man under 40 who had recovered from COVID-19. Both conserved end residues are part of each CDR3. A D gene is named only where the DNA matches it firmly.

J: TRBJ1-1; D: NA; V: TRBV30; CDR3: CAWTSNSKSTEAFF
J: TRBJ1-2; D: NA; V: TRBV29-1; CDR3: CSVEDRSFAGYTF
J: TRBJ2-7; D: TRBD1; V: TRBV4-3; CDR3: CASSQDVADRGYEQYF
J: TRBJ2-5; D: TRBD2; V: TRBV3-1/TRBV3-2; CDR3: CASSQRDYKETQYF
J: TRBJ1-1; D: NA; V: TRBV4-3; CDR3: CASSQDLTSYTEAFF
J: TRBJ1-2; D: NA; V: TRBV3-1/TRBV3-2; CDR3: CASSPGTSNYGYTF
J: TRBJ1-5; D: NA; V: TRBV20-1; CDR3: CSASGSSAPQHF
J: TRBJ2-7; D: NA; V: TRBV29-1; CDR3: CSARTGTYYGEQYF
J: TRBJ1-4; D: TRBD1; V: TRBV4-1; CDR3: CASSQYPGTEEKLFF
J: TRBJ2-2; D: TRBD1; V: TRBV18; CDR3: CASSPRQGDTGELFF
J: TRBJ1-4; D: TRBD1; V: TRBV29-1; CDR3: CSVGQGITNEKLFF
J: TRBJ1-5; D: NA; V: TRBV30; CDR3: CAWGRDNNQPQHF
J: TRBJ1-2; D: TRBD1; V: TRBV11-2; CDR3: CASSLQGVDYGYTF
J: TRBJ1-4; D: TRBD1; V: TRBV2; CDR3: CASSGGQINEKLFF
J: TRBJ2-5; D: NA; V: TRBV7-9; CDR3: CASSFGLAVLQTQYF
J: TRBJ1-2; D: TRBD1; V: TRBV9; CDR3: CASSVEQGYNYGYTF
J: TRBJ1-2; D: NA; V: TRBV9; CDR3: CASSVVLSGGYTF
J: TRBJ1-1; D: NA; V: TRBV19; CDR3: CASSIWYSGDEAFF
J: TRBJ1-1; D: NA; V: TRBV11-2; CDR3: CASSLYVANTEAFF
J: TRBJ1-1; D: TRBD1; V: TRBV6-1; CDR3: CASSERETGLNTEAFF
J: TRBJ2-1; D: NA; V: TRBV5-1; CDR3: CASSLADSFFDEQFF
J: TRBJ1-1; D: TRBD1; V: TRBV30; CDR3: CAWGETGVGTEAFF
J: TRBJ2-5; D: TRBD2; V: TRBV5-6; CDR3: CASSRADAGGSETQYF
J: TRBJ1-1; D: NA; V: TRBV19; CDR3: CASRIGGRGNTEAFF
J: TRBJ1-4; D: TRBD1; V: TRBV5-8; CDR3: CASSPAVYRGGEKLFF
J: TRBJ1-6; D: NA; V: TRBV30; CDR3: CAWSVRDLGGSPLHF
J: TRBJ1-1; D: NA; V: TRBV5-1; CDR3: CASLPWGGTEAFF
J: TRBJ2-3; D: NA; V: TRBV6-1; CDR3: CASSEGTGTWDTQYF
J: TRBJ2-1; D: TRBD1; V: TRBV5-5; CDR3: CASSLWTGSGDEQFF
J: TRBJ1-5; D: TRBD1; V: TRBV7-9; CDR3: CASRRTGSNQPQHF
J: TRBJ1-4; D: NA; V: TRBV7-6; CDR3: CASSPSTGNEKLFF
J: TRBJ2-1; D: TRBD1; V: TRBV10-3; CDR3: CAITPDRGSNEQFF
J: TRBJ1-1; D: NA; V: TRBV18; CDR3: CASSPLGGNTEAFF
J: TRBJ2-7; D: NA; V: TRBV9; CDR3: CASSVGGTYEQYF
J: TRBJ1-1; D: NA; V: TRBV5-4; CDR3: CASSSYSGDQAFF
J: TRBJ1-1; D: TRBD1; V: TRBV3-1/TRBV3-2; CDR3: CASRETGGRNTEAFF
J: TRBJ2-7; D: NA; V: TRBV5-1; CDR3: CASSFTGSPKEQYF
J: TRBJ2-1; D: TRBD2; V: TRBV5-4; CDR3: CASSIASGGAVNEQFF
J: TRBJ2-2; D: TRBD1; V: TRBV19; CDR3: CASSISGTGVTGELFF
J: TRBJ1-2; D: NA; V: TRBV5-1; CDR3: CASSLSGPNYGYTF
J: TRBJ1-3; D: NA; V: TRBV12-3/TRBV12-4; CDR3: CASSNTRNTIYF
J: TRBJ1-5; D: NA; V: TRBV5-1; CDR3: CASSDGGGNQPQHF
J: TRBJ2-3; D: TRBD2; V: TRBV6-5; CDR3: CATRVRGGKDTQYF
J: TRBJ1-5; D: NA; V: TRBV3-1/TRBV3-2; CDR3: CASSQGVRQPQHF
J: TRBJ1-1; D: NA; V: TRBV11-2; CDR3: CASSLDRLTSTGPEAFF
J: TRBJ2-7; D: TRBD1; V: TRBV9; CDR3: CASSPGQGPSYEQYF
J: TRBJ1-3; D: NA; V: TRBV19; CDR3: CASSMASGNTIYF
J: TRBJ1-1; D: TRBD1; V: TRBV6-2/TRBV6-3; CDR3: CASSYGTGFHLNTEAFF
J: TRBJ1-1; D: TRBD1; V: TRBV7-8; CDR3: CASSFATGSGTEAFF
J: TRBJ1-2; D: TRBD1; V: TRBV4-2; CDR3: CASSPTSSHRGGYGYTF
J: TRBJ2-2; D: TRBD2; V: TRBV10-3; CDR3: CAASSAGTSGGTGELFF
J: TRBJ2-7; D: TRBD2; V: TRBV10-1; CDR3: CASSTGTRTEQYF
J: TRBJ1-5; D: NA; V: TRBV6-5; CDR3: CASSYSGQGHQPQHF
J: TRBJ2-5; D: NA; V: TRBV9; CDR3: CASSVGESGGRQETQYF
J: TRBJ2-6; D: NA; V: TRBV10-3; CDR3: CAISAGPPGANVLTF